This T cell receptor beta chain was captured in a study of identical twins. Findings and limits, study-wide: For cord blood, abundant beta clonotypes had fewer insertions, unlike memory repertoires, which showed none. Out-of-frame alpha sequences common to twins exhibited an excess of low generation probability. For monozygotic twins, models underestimated out-of-frame TCR alpha sharing.

TCRdb re-derived calls from the 5' RACE reads in MiXCR, one entry per CDR3 protein. The sample includes around 370,000 distinct CDR3 sequences, around 9% of them seen just once. This clonotype occurred a few times. Antigen specificity is unknown. CDR3 size: 17 residues. Germline V gene lookup returns CDR1 MNHNS and CDR2 SASEGT. The V gene lost 1 base and the J gene lost 8 bases, with 20 bases spanning the gap. The TCR sequence derives from a woman aged 50 to 65 in good health. The chain joins TRBV6-1 to TRBJ1-4; maybe TRBD1 (6 bases). Sample: naive T cells sorted from blood. DNA for the CDR3: TGTGCCAGCAGTGAAGGCCTCTGGACAGTTCAAAAGGAAAAACTGTTTTTT. Its protein is CASSEGLWTVQKEKLFF.